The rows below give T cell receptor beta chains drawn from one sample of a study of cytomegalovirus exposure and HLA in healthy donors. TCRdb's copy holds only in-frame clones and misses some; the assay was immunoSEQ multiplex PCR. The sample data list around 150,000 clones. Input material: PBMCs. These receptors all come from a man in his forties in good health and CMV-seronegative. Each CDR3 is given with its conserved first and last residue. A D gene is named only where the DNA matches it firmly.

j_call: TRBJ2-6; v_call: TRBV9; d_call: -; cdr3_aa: CASRARSSGANVLTF; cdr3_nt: TGTGCCAGCAGGGCCCGCAGCTCTGGGGCCAACGTCCTGACTTTC
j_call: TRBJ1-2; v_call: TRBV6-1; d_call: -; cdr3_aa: CASSSGIYGYTF; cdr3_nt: TGTGCCAGCAGCTCAGGAATCTATGGCTACACCTTC
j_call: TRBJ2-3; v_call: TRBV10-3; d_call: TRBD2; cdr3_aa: CAINMAPSGATDTQYF; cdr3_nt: TGTGCCATCAACATGGCGCCTAGCGGGGCGACAGATACGCAGTATTTT
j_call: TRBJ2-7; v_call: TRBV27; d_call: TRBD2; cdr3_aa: CASSFGPAGVYEQYF; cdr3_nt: TGTGCCAGCAGTTTTGGGCCAGCGGGGGTCTACGAGCAGTACTTC
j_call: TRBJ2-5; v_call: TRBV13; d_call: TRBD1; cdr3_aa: CASSWGQKETQYF; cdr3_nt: TGTGCCAGCAGCTGGGGACAGAAAGAGACCCAGTACTTC
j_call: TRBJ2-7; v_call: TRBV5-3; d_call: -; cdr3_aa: CARSLQWTLHYEQYF; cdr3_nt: TGTGCAAGAAGCTTGCAATGGACACTCCATTACGAGCAGTACTTC
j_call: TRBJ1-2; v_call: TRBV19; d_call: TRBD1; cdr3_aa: CASSITGGAYGYTF; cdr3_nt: TGTGCCAGTAGTATAACAGGGGGCGCCTATGGCTACACCTTC
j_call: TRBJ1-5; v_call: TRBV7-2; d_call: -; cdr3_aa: CASSTQIHSNQPQHF; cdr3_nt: TGTGCCAGCAGCACACAAATTCATAGCAATCAGCCCCAGCATTTT
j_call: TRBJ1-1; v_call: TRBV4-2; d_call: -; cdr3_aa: CASSPAWEYTEAFF; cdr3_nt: TGTGCCAGCAGCCCCGCATGGGAGTACACTGAAGCTTTCTTT
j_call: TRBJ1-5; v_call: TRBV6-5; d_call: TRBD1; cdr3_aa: CASSYSGQVGNQPQHF; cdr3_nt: TGTGCCAGCAGTTACTCGGGACAGGTTGGCAATCAGCCCCAGCATTTT
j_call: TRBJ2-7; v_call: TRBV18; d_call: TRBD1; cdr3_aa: CASSPRTGGIDEQYF; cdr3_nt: TGTGCCAGCTCTCCTCGGACAGGGGGCATTGACGAGCAGTACTTC